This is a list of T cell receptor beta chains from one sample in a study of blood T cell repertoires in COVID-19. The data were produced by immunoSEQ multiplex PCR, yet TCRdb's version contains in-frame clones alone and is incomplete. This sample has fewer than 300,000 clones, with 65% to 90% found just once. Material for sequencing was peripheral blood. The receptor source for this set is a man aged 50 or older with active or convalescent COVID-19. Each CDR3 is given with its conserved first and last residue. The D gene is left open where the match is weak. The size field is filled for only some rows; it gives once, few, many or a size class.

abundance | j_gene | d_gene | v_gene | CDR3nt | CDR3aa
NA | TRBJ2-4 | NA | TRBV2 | TGTGCCAGCCAGGGGGCGGGGGTGACCAAAAACATTCAGTACTTC | CASQGAGVTKNIQYF
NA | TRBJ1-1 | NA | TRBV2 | TGTGCCAGCAGCGAGGACAGAAAAAACGCTGAAGCTTTCTTT | CASSEDRKNAEAFF
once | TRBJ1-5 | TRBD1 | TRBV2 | TGTGCCAGCAGCGGGACAGGGGGCAGTAGCAATCAGCCCCAGCATTTT | CASSGTGGSSNQPQHF
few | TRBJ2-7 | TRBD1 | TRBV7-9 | TGTGCCAGCAGCTTACCCGGGACAGGCTCCTACGAGCAGTACTTC | CASSLPGTGSYEQYF
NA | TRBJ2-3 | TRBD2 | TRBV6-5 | TGTGCCAGCAGTTCGGGAGGGCATAGCACAGATACGCAGTATTTT | CASSSGGHSTDTQYF
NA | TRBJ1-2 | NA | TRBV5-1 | TGCGCCAGCAGCTTGGGGGGGCCGGATCCTAACTATGGCTACACCTTC | CASSLGGPDPNYGYTF
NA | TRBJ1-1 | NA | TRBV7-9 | TGTGCCAGCAGCTTGAGGGAGAACACTGAAGCTTTCTTT | CASSLRENTEAFF
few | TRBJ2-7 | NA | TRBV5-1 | TGCGCCAGCTCCATAGGAGGCTACGAGCAGTACTTC | CASSIGGYEQYF
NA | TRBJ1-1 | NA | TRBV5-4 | TGTGCCAGCAGCCACAGGGAGGGGGGGACTGAAGCTTTCTTT | CASSHREGGTEAFF
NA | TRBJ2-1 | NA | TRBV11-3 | TGTGCCAGCAGCATCGGGAGTGACAATGAGCAGTTCTTC | CASSIGSDNEQFF
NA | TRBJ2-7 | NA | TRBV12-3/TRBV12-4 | TGTGCCAGCAGTCCACGTCGGTATGAGCAGTACTTC | CASSPRRYEQYF
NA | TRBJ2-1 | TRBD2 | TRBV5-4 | TGTGCCAGCAGCTTGGGTAGCGGGGGTTACAATGAGCAGTTCTTC | CASSLGSGGYNEQFF
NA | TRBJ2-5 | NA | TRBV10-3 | TGTGCCATCAGTGAGTCGGGGACATACGATCAAGAGACCCAGTACTTC | CAISESGTYDQETQYF
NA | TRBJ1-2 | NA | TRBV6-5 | TGTGCCAGCAGCCGGGGGGGGAGGGTGAACTATGGCTACACCTTC | CASSRGGRVNYGYTF
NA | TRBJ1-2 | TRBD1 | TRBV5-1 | TGCGCCAGCAGCGCGGGACAGAACTATGGCTACACCTTC | CASSAGQNYGYTF
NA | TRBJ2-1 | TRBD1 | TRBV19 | TGTGCCAGTAGTATTGGTGACAGGGGGCACTGGGAGCAGTTCTTC | CASSIGDRGHWEQFF
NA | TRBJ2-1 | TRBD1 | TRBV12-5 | TGTGCTAGTGGTTTAGGGGACAGTTTTAATGAGCAGTTCTTC | CASGLGDSFNEQFF